This passage covers 3 T cell receptor beta chains from one sample sequenced in a study of blood T cell repertoires in COVID-19 (dated by TCRdb to about 2020). Library creation used the immunoSEQ multiplex PCR assay. TCRdb mirrors the immuneACCESS table, restricted to in-frame sequences. Some clones are absent from its copies; in checked studies, under half trace to an unresolved V gene, and the reason for the others is unknown. The sample table shows about 190,000 clones, and more than 80% are seen once. The top ten clones comprise around 0.53% of the sample. The sample consisted of peripheral blood. The receptors originated from a man aged 50-59 years with acute or convalescent COVID-19.

The chain links TRBV5-1 to TRBJ1-3, with unresolved D. The CDR3 runs to 13 residues. Germline V gives CDR1 SGHRS, CDR2 YFSETQ. Trimming shortened V by 3 bases and J by 0 bases, and 4 bases separated the two germline ends. In DNA form, the CDR3 reads TGCGCCAGCAGCTCAGACTCTGGAAACACCATATATTTT. Its protein is CASSSDSGNTIYF.

This chain links TRBV6-5 with TRBJ2-1; 7 positions agree with TRBD2. V gave up 6 bases and J gave up 5 bases; unmatched junction bases: 10. The germline CDR1 and CDR2 sequences are MNHEY and SVGAGI. There are 15 residues in the CDR3. DNA of the CDR3: TGTGCCAGCAGCCCGAAGGCTAGCGGAAACAATGAGCAGTTCTTC. It encodes CASSPKASGNNEQFF.

The chain carries TRBV28 and TRBJ2-7; TRBD1 might be the D (6 bases). CDR1 is MDHEN and CDR2 is SYDVKM in the germline V gene. The CDR3 contains 14 residues. Trimming removed 6 bases from V and 2 bases from J, with 14 bases in between. The CDR3 reads CASRKTGIPYEQYF. The CDR3 region has the DNA TGTGCCAGCAGGAAAACAGGGATACCCTACGAGCAGTACTTC.